Listed below are T cell receptor beta chains from one sample, sequenced in a study of shared clonotypes between healthy human individuals. Only in-frame clones appear in the TCRdb table, and some are missing; sequencing was by immunoSEQ multiplex PCR. The data show more than 1,200,000 clones, about 98.5% seen once. The sample consisted of naive CD4+ T cells sorted from blood. The receptors were gathered from a man aged 25-45 years in good health. Each CDR3 is given with its conserved first and last residue. The D gene is left open where the match is weak. Only some rows state a clone size, as once, few, many or a class for expanded clones.

>-|TRBJ2-3|TRBV9|-
TGTGCCAGCAGCGTAAGTCAACGAGATACGCAGTATTTT
CASSVSQRDTQYF
>-|TRBJ2-3|TRBV6-1|TRBD2
TGTGCCGCCCGGACTAGCGGGAGTACAGATACGCAGTATTTT
CAARTSGSTDTQYF
>-|TRBJ2-7|TRBV7-3|-
TGTGCCAGCAGCTTAAAGGACAGAGTAAGCGAGCAGTACTTC
CASSLKDRVSEQYF
>-|TRBJ2-5|TRBV27|-
TGTGCCAGCAGTTTCTATAGGGAAGGGTTGGAGACCCAGTACTTC
CASSFYREGLETQYF
>-|TRBJ1-5|TRBV27|TRBD1
TGTGCCAGCAGACCGATTGGGACAGTTAATCAGCCCCAGCATTTT
CASRPIGTVNQPQHF
>-|TRBJ2-7|TRBV5-6|TRBD1
TGTGCCAGCAGCTTGCGGACAGGGTCCTCCTACGAGCAGTACTTC
CASSLRTGSSYEQYF
>-|TRBJ2-5|TRBV29-1|TRBD2
TGCAGCGTTGGACTCCGAGCGGGAGAAGGGACCCAGTACTTC
CSVGLRAGEGTQYF
>-|TRBJ1-1|TRBV7-2|TRBD1
TGTGCCAGCAGCTCACAGGGGGTGGACACTGAAGCTTTCTTT
CASSSQGVDTEAFF
>-|TRBJ1-4|TRBV5-1|TRBD1
TGCGCCAGCAGCGAATTACAGGGGTCCGGGGAAAAACTGTTTTTT
CASSELQGSGEKLFF
>-|TRBJ2-1|TRBV18|-
TGTGCCAGCTCACCCTCACGGCAGGACTATAGCGATGAGCAGTTCTTC
CASSPSRQDYSDEQFF
>-|TRBJ2-7|TRBV23-1|-
TGCGCCAGCAGTCCCCAGGAGGGCCTTAGGCGCTACGAGCAGTACTTC
CASSPQEGLRRYEQYF
>once|TRBJ2-5|TRBV5-1|TRBD2
TGCGCCAGCAGCTTGATACTAGCGGGTCAAGAGACCCAGTACTTC
CASSLILAGQETQYF
>-|TRBJ1-1|TRBV18|-
TGTGCCAGCTGCGCAAAACCGAACACTGAAGCTTTCTTT
CASCAKPNTEAFF
>-|TRBJ1-2|TRBV4-3|TRBD1
TGCGCCAGCAGCCAAGGACAGGGGTGGGGCTACACCTTC
CASSQGQGWGYTF
>-|TRBJ2-7|TRBV27|TRBD2
TGTGCCAGCAGTTTAAGGGGTAGCGGGAGGTCCTACGAGCAGTACTTC
CASSLRGSGRSYEQYF
>-|TRBJ2-1|TRBV7-9|TRBD2
TGTGCCAGCAGCCCGCTGGTAGCGGGAGAACGTGAGCAGTTCTTC
CASSPLVAGEREQFF
>-|TRBJ2-7|TRBV7-2|TRBD2
TGTGCCAGCAGCCCAATGGGGCGGGAGGGCCGGTCCTACGAGCAGTACTTC
CASSPMGREGRSYEQYF
>-|TRBJ2-7|TRBV18|-
TGTGCCAGCTCAAGTGGTTCCTACGAGCAGTACTTC
CASSSGSYEQYF
>-|TRBJ2-7|TRBV10-2|-
TGCGCCAGCAGAACTGGCGGTCGGGAGCAGTACTTC
CASRTGGREQYF
>-|TRBJ2-1|TRBV11-3|TRBD2
TGTGCCAGCAGCTTAGGAGTGACTAGCGGGAGCTCCTACAATGAGCAGTTCTTC
CASSLGVTSGSSYNEQFF
>-|TRBJ1-2|TRBV28|TRBD1
TGTGCCAGCAGTCCGGGACAGGGCGGCTACACCTTC
CASSPGQGGYTF
>-|TRBJ2-7|TRBV27|TRBD2
TGTGCCAGCAGTTTTATAAGACTAGCGGGTCTTGAGCAGTACTTC
CASSFIRLAGLEQYF
>-|TRBJ1-1|TRBV18|TRBD1
TGTGCCAGCTCACCAGGAGGGGGCAAGAACACTGAAGCTTTCTTT
CASSPGGGKNTEAFF
>-|TRBJ2-7|TRBV7-3|TRBD2
TGTGCCAGCAGCCTAGCGGGAGTTGGGGAGCAGTACTTC
CASSLAGVGEQYF
>-|TRBJ2-2|TRBV2|TRBD2
TGTGCCAGCAGTGTCGGACTAGTTAACACCGGGGAGCTGTTTTTT
CASSVGLVNTGELFF
>once|TRBJ2-5|TRBV9|-
TGTGCCAGCAGCGTAGGTGACCAAGAGACCCAGTACTTC
CASSVGDQETQYF